The rows below give T cell receptor beta chains drawn from one sample of a study of response to subunit inactivated influenza vaccine. TCRdb re-called the RT-PCR reads through MiXCR, storing one row per CDR3 protein. The data hold about 500,000 distinct CDR3 sequences, with around 7.7% observed a single time. The material sequenced was PBMCs from blood, taken roughly 24 months after vaccination. Receptors originate from a man between 50 and 75 years old who received an inactivated influenza vaccine. Both conserved end residues are part of each CDR3. Fields, in order: J gene, clone size, D gene, V gene, CDR3 protein, CDR3 DNA. A D gene is named only where the DNA matches it firmly. Size is omitted from some rows. Given values are once, few, many or a class for expanded clones.

TRBJ2-1 | NA | NA | TRBV10-1 | CASSEDRDNEQFF | TGCGCCAGCAGTGAGGATCGAGATAATGAGCAGTTCTTC
TRBJ2-7 | many | NA | TRBV10-3 | CATGQGSDLPEQYF | TGTGCCACTGGCCAGGGGTCAGATCTTCCCGAGCAGTACTTC
TRBJ1-2 | NA | NA | TRBV27 | CASSNATVFYGYTF | TGTGCCAGCAGCAACGCGACAGTATTCTATGGCTACACCTTC
TRBJ2-7 | few | NA | TRBV7-6 | CASSWAPGTGAGIYF | NA
TRBJ2-3 | many | TRBD2 | TRBV6-2/TRBV6-3 | CASSYFPGLADSTDTQYF | TGTGCCAGCAGTTACTTCCCGGGACTAGCAGACAGCACAGATACGCAGTATTTT
TRBJ2-7 | many | NA | TRBV10-3 | CAISKSPYEQYF | TGTGCCATCAGTAAGTCTCCCTACGAGCAGTACTTC
TRBJ2-6 | NA | NA | TRBV19 | CASSMEYSGANVLTF | TGTGCCAGTAGTATGGAATACTCTGGGGCCAACGTCCTGACTTTC
TRBJ2-5 | few | NA | TRBV6-1 | CASTKGWGRNEETQYF | TGTGCCAGCACCAAGGGCTGGGGGAGAAATGAAGAGACCCAGTACTTC
TRBJ2-2 | NA | NA | TRBV12-3/TRBV12-4 | CASSPLGKTGELFF | TGTGCCAGCAGCCCCCTAGGGAAAACCGGGGAGCTGTTTTTT
TRBJ2-7 | few | TRBD2 | TRBV25-1 | CASTLTSGSHEQYF | TGTGCCAGCACGCTGACTAGCGGGAGTCACGAGCAGTACTTC